These 14 T cell receptor beta chains came from one sample sequenced in a study of cytomegalovirus exposure and HLA in healthy donors. The study ran its PCR with 60 Vbeta and 13 Jbeta primers. TCRdb keeps only in-frame clones here, not all; method: immunoSEQ multiplex PCR. This sample has about 65,000 clones, with roughly two thirds found just once. The sequencing sample was made of PBMCs. These TCRs come from a man under 40 in good health and CMV-seronegative.

The genes are TRBV14 and TRBJ2-5; TRBD2 matches at 15 bases. CDR1 and CDR2 from the germline V gene are SGHDN and FVKESK. V lost 4 bases to trimming and J lost 4 bases; unmatched junction nucleotides: 10. The CDR3 totals 18 residues. This CDR3 is CASSPLPGLAGGGETQYF. DNA for the CDR3: TGTGCCAGCAGCCCTCTCCCGGGACTAGCGGGGGGTGGAGAGACCCAGTACTTC.

The chain carries TRBV5-1 and TRBJ2-7; TRBD1 matches 7 bases. Germline V CDR1 and CDR2: SGHRS, YFSETQ. The CDR3 is 15 amino acids. Trimming cost V 3 bases and J 2 bases; bases outside gene matches: 8. CDR3 loop: CASSSGVTGTYEQYF. The CDR3 nucleotides read TGCGCCAGCAGCTCAGGAGTGACAGGGACCTACGAGCAGTACTTC.

J is TRBJ1-1 and V is TRBV6-4; 10 bases fit TRBD1. The CDR3 extends over 16 amino acids. Germline assignment: CDR1 MRHNA and CDR2 SNTAGT. The junction had 7 bases not matched to a gene; V was cut back by 2 bases and J by 4 bases. In DNA, the CDR3 is TGTGCCAGCAGTGACAGTGGACAGGGGGGAGGCACTGAAGCTTTCTTT. Protein: CASSDSGQGGGTEAFF.

V usage is TRBV5-1 and J usage is TRBJ2-5; a weak D match, TRBD2 (6 bases). The CDR3 extends over 13 amino acids. The V end lost 7 bases, the J end lost 3 bases, and 13 bases lay between the germline ends. Looked up from germline, CDR1 is SGHRS and CDR2 is YFSETQ. The CDR3 loop reads CASLRPGEETQYF. The CDR3 DNA reads as TGCGCCAGCCTTAGGCCGGGGGAAGAGACCCAGTACTTC.

V is TRBV13 and J is TRBJ2-7, with D unresolved. The CDR3 contains 13 residues. Trimming stripped 5 bases from V and 2 bases from J, with 10 bases between. Germline V CDR1 and CDR2: PRHDT, FYEKMQ (reference sequence). The CDR3 region is CASSATAAYEQYF. The DNA for the CDR3 is TGTGCCAGCAGCGCAACAGCCGCCTACGAGCAGTACTTC.

The chain carries TRBV10-3 and TRBJ1-2, with D possibly matching TRBD1 (6 bases). CDR3 size: 15 residues. With 7 bases removed from V and 0 bases from J, the gap between germline ends came to 15 bases. CDR1 is ENHRY and CDR2 is SYGVKD in the germline V gene. DNA for the CDR3: TGTGCCATCACCCCCGAAGCAGGGGCTAACTATGGCTACACCTTC. Translated, it gives CAITPEAGANYGYTF.

The rearrangement uses TRBV6-5 and TRBJ1-1; D gene unclear. The CDR3 extends over 16 amino acids. Looked up from germline, CDR1 is MNHEY and CDR2 is SVGAGI. Trimming shortened V by 0 bases and J by 1 base, and 12 bases separated the two germline ends. The CDR3 spells CASSYSTRERNTEAFF. CDR3 sequence (DNA): TGTGCCAGCAGTTACTCGACTAGGGAGAGGAACACTGAAGCTTTCTTT.

The J gene is TRBJ2-3, the V gene TRBV6-5; 11 nucleotides line up with TRBD2. The CDR3 length is 15 residues. Germline V CDR1 and CDR2: MNHEY, SVGAGI. V lost 6 bases to trimming and J lost 5 bases; unmatched junction nucleotides: 7. The CDR3 spells CASRLAGGPGDTQYF. The CDR3 DNA sequence: TGTGCCAGCAGGCTAGCGGGGGGCCCGGGAGATACGCAGTATTTT.

This clone was seen only a few times. The chain couples TRBV15 to TRBJ2-5; D might be TRBD1 (5 bases). Per germline, CDR1 LNHNV and CDR2 YYDKDF (reference sequence). The length of the CDR3 is 15 residues. Deletions cut 0 bases from V and 1 base from J, with 9 bases between. CDR3 protein: CATSRDRGSQETQYF. The CDR3 DNA is TGTGCCACCAGCAGAGATAGGGGCAGCCAAGAGACCCAGTACTTC.

This clone has only a few counts. V and J are TRBV5-4 and TRBJ2-5; D is possibly TRBD2 (6 bases). The length of the CDR3 is 16 residues. V was clipped by 0 bases and J by 5 bases, with 17 bases between them. Germline V gene lookup returns CDR1 SGHNT and CDR2 YYREEE (reference sequence). For the CDR3, the DNA is TGTGCCAGCAGCTTGGGTGCGGGACTCTTAATTGAGACCCAGTACTTC. Amino acids: CASSLGAGLLIETQYF. The entire variable domain, with the rest obtained from reference TRBV5-4 and TRBJ2-5, is as follows: ETGVTQSPTHLIKTRGQQVTLRCSSQSGHNTVSWYQQALGQGPQFIFQYYREEENGRGNFPPRFSGLQFPNYSSELNVNALELDDSALYLCASSLGAGLLIETQYFGPGTRLLVL.

The V gene is TRBV10-2, the J gene TRBJ1-5, with 9 bases matching TRBD1. Germline values: CDR1 WSHSY, CDR2 SAAADI. The CDR3 length is 17 residues. Trimming cost V 3 bases and J 7 bases; bases outside gene matches: 13. The CDR3 spells CASSDPTGTGISQPQHF. The CDR3 DNA reads as TGCGCCAGCAGTGACCCTACCGGGACAGGGATAAGCCAGCCCCAGCATTTT.

The chain links TRBV30 to TRBJ2-1, with TRBD1 identical over 9 bases. Germline trimming cut 0 bases from V and 6 bases from J; bases unmatched to any gene: 3. Germline V gene data show CDR1 as GTSNPN and CDR2 as SVGIG (reference sequence). The CDR3 totals 14 residues. For the CDR3, the DNA is TGTGCCTGGAGTGTCCGGGACAGGGTCAATGAGCAGTTCTTC. Amino acid sequence: CAWSVRDRVNEQFF.

This sequence joins TRBV9 and TRBJ2-1; 14 positions match TRBD2. This CDR3 is built from 15 residues. The ends lost 0 bases at V and 10 bases at J; junction bases unmatched: 3. Germline loops: CDR1 SGDLS, CDR2 YYNGEE. In DNA, the CDR3 is TGTGCCAGCAGCGTAGAGACTAGCGGGGGGGAAGAGCAGTTCTTC. This sequence encodes CASSVETSGGEEQFF.

This chain connects TRBV6-5 to TRBJ1-1; TRBD1 matches 11 bases. Germline assignment: CDR1 MNHEY and CDR2 SVGAGI. The CDR3 has 13 amino acids. Trimming took 8 bases from V and 5 from J; bases not matched to a gene: 4. CDR3 in amino acids: CASGQGARTEAFF. The CDR3 DNA is TGTGCCAGCGGACAGGGGGCGAGGACTGAAGCTTTCTTT.